This T cell receptor beta chain was profiled in a study of OX40 agonist ivuxolimab in advanced cancers. A note on the overall study: Ivuxolimab, which targeted the costimulatory receptor OX40 (CD134), was an agonistic, fully human IgG2 monoclonal antibody. Intravenous ivuxolimab was administered to patients every 2 weeks at six dose levels: 0.01, 0.1, 0.3, 1.5, 3 and 10 mg/kg. Of the approximately 50 dose-escalation patients, hepatocellular carcinoma was present in around 20, melanoma in approximately 15, renal cell carcinoma in 9 and head and neck cancer in 9. The dose-escalation cohort was 82.7% male with a mean age of roughly 60 years, ranging from roughly 20 to 80. Prior anti-PD-1, anti-PD-L1 or anti-CTLA-4 therapy was permitted, and checkpoint inhibitors had been received by less than 45% of dose-escalation patients. Three dose-escalation patients achieved partial responses, one with hepatocellular carcinoma and two with cutaneous melanoma. The point of sequencing TCRbeta in the periphery was to test whether ivuxolimab changed TCR sequence diversity and drove clonal T-cell expansion. The paper describes the monotherapy dose-escalation part (N = 52 patients) of the phase I trial of ivuxolimab.

A remark on this clone: Its binding antigen is unknown. Base qualities are missing; no much larger clone stands one base away.

Patients with a history of autoimmune disease or receiving systemic immunosuppression were excluded from the trial. Peripheral blood for TCR sequencing was collected from all dose cohorts at baseline, on cycle 4 day 1, and on cycle 7 day 1. The samples were drawn from a first-in-human, open-label, multicenter phase I dose-escalation trial of ivuxolimab. The trial enrolled adults with locally advanced or metastatic head and neck squamous cell, hepatocellular, melanoma or renal cell carcinoma. Before TCR sequencing, CD4+ T cells and CD8+ T cells were sorted from peripheral blood as separate populations. On the study overall, not on this receptor specifically: In the 0.1-3.0 mg/kg groups, partial responders had among the lowest normalized peripheral clonal expansion, particularly in CD8+ T cells. The antigen specificity of the clonally expanded peripheral T cells was not determined. At doses of 0.1 to 3.0 mg/kg, clonal expansion of both CD4+ and CD8+ T cells in blood was seen between baseline and week 6. Low levels of normalized T-cell clonal expansion were also seen in some patients who did not respond. On average, CD8+ T cells showed more expanded clones than CD4+ T cells after ivuxolimab.

From the cysteine through the phenylalanine, the CDR3 covers 15 amino acids. CDR3 DNA only is kept here, 45 bases in frame from base 1. V is shortened by 1 base, J by 7 bases, and the region joining them spans 16 bases. Looking up the germline V gene yields CDR1 SGHNT and CDR2 YENEEA. Genomic DNA was extracted from sorted cells for sequencing of the TCRbeta CDR3 region. The immunoSEQ Assay was used to sequence the TCRbeta CDR3 regions. Here the immuneACCESS table is served through TCRdb, limited to in-frame sequences with V and J called. Missing clones are a known gap in these copies; in checked studies unresolved V genes cover under half, and the rest lacks a known reason. For this sample the table gives tens of thousands of clones, of which 80% to 85% were detected only once. The top ten clonotypes cover around 3.9% of the sample.

Here the chain combines TRBV11-3 and TRBJ1-1; TRBD1 is a weak D gene call, 5 bases matching. The clonotype originates from an adult with an advanced solid tumor such as melanoma, head and neck, liver or kidney cancer. The sequencing here drew on CD4+ or CD8+ T cells sorted from blood, taken in a trial of the OX40 agonist ivuxolimab. The bases are TGTGCCAGCAGCTTAGGGGCCGAGGGGAGAGGTGAAGCTTTCTTT. Its product reads: CASSLGAEGRGEAFF.